Each of the 15 T cell receptor beta chains below was sequenced from the same sample in a study of OX40 agonist ivuxolimab in advanced cancers. The table came from immunoSEQ multiplex PCR; TCRdb's copy has only in-frame clones and leaves some out. The table has 77,000 or so clones, about nine tenths seen once. The sequenced sample was CD4+ or CD8+ T cells sorted from blood, obtained in a trial of the OX40 agonist ivuxolimab. Source of these receptors: an adult with an advanced solid tumor such as melanoma, head and neck, liver or kidney cancer.

The chain joins TRBV4-2 to TRBJ2-2, with 9 positions matching TRBD1. J gave up 9 bases and V 5 bases, and 13 bases lay outside the gene matches. The CDR3 loop spans 16 amino acids. Looked up from germline, CDR1 is LGHNA and CDR2 is YNFKEQ. This CDR3 reads CASSRSSGQGFRELFF. CDR3 DNA: TGTGCCAGCAGCAGGTCGTCGGGACAGGGATTCCGGGAGCTGTTTTTT.

The chain has TRBV15 and TRBJ1-1; tentatively, D is TRBD1 (5 bases). Germline V gene sequence: CDR1 LNHNV, CDR2 YYDKDF (reference sequence). Trimming cost V 8 bases and J 0 bases, with 7 bases left between them. CDR3 length equals 12 residues. For the CDR3, the DNA is TGTGCCACCGGGGACCTGAACACTGAAGCTTTCTTT. Amino acids: CATGDLNTEAFF. The full variable domain, rest sourced from reference TRBV15 and TRBJ1-1, is DAMVIQNPRYQVTQFGKPVTLSCSQTLNHNVMYWYQQKSSQAPKLLFHYYDKDFNNEADTPDNFQSRRPNTSFCFLDIRSPGLGDTAMYLCATGDLNTEAFFGQGTRLTVV.

The chain recombines TRBV6-5 with TRBJ1-3, with 7 bases matching TRBD1. V shed 6 bases and J 2 bases; nucleotides not matched to a gene: 7. Germline assignment: CDR1 MNHEY and CDR2 SVGAGI. This CDR3 is built from 15 residues. The CDR3 sequence is CASSLGQATGNTIYF. The CDR3 nucleotides are TGTGCCAGCAGCCTTGGACAGGCGACTGGAAACACCATATATTTT.

Remarks on this clone: The junction departs from the called germline gene at one end, perhaps through a read error. CDR3: CASSEGEPTYRAF. CDR3 DNA: TGTGCCAGCAGTGAGGGGGAGCCGACCTACCGAGCCTTC. The chain has TRBV2 and TRBJ1-2, with D possibly matching TRBD1 (5 bases). This CDR3 has 13 residues. Germline V CDR1 and CDR2: SNHLY, FYNNEI. Combining the CDR3 with reference TRBV2 and TRBJ1-2 gives the whole variable domain EPEVTQTPSHQVTQMGQEVILRCVPISNHLYFYWYRQILGQKVEFLVSFYNNEISEKSEIFDDQFSVERPDGSNFTLKIRSTKLEDSAMYFCASSEGEPTYRAFGSGTRLTVV.

This chain links TRBV7-8 with TRBJ2-2; TRBD2 agrees at 12 bases. CDR1 and CDR2 (germline): SGHVS, FQNEAQ. V lost 5 bases to trimming and J lost 1 base; unmatched junction nucleotides: 8. CDR3 length: 18 residues. DNA of the CDR3: TGTGCCAGCAGCCACTACGGACTAGCGGGGTTGAACACCGGGGAGCTGTTTTTT. Encoded protein: CASSHYGLAGLNTGELFF.

The V gene is TRBV28, the J gene TRBJ1-2; 7 nucleotides match TRBD1. Germline trimming cut 5 bases from V and 7 bases from J; bases unmatched to any gene: 13. CDR1 is MDHEN, CDR2 SYDVKM, per germline. The CDR3 length is 15 residues. CDR3 sequence (DNA): TGTGCCAGCAGTCCCCCTCCGGGACAGCTCCTTGGCTACACCTTC. It codes for CASSPPPGQLLGYTF.

This chain joins TRBV7-2 and TRBJ2-1; 10 positions match TRBD2. CDR1 is SGHTA and CDR2 is FQGNSA in the germline V gene. This CDR3 has 18 amino acids. V lost 3 bases, J lost 3 bases, and 11 bases stayed unmatched. CDR3 nucleotides: TGTGCCAGCAGCTTCGTTCTAGCGGGGGCCTCTAGCTACAATGAGCAGTTCTTC. The encoded protein is CASSFVLAGASSYNEQFF.

This chain connects TRBV28 to TRBJ1-1, with D perhaps matching TRBD1 (6 bases). Trimming removed 3 bases at V and 6 bases at J, with 14 bases between. The CDR3 length is 14 residues. CDR1 and CDR2 (germline): MDHEN, SYDVKM. CDR3: CASSFYGGAAEAFF. The CDR3 DNA is TGTGCCAGCAGTTTTTATGGGGGGGCCGCTGAAGCTTTCTTT.

This chain uses TRBV25-1 with TRBJ2-5; 16 bases are shared with TRBD2. Germline assignment: CDR1 MGHDK and CDR2 SYGVNS. The CDR3 is 16 residues long. V was pared by 3 bases and J by 2 bases, with 0 bases of the junction left unmatched. CDR3 nucleotide sequence: TGTGCCAGCAGTGAGGGACTAGCGGGAGGGCAAGAGACCCAGTACTTC. It encodes CASSEGLAGGQETQYF.

The chain has TRBV2 and TRBJ1-1; D call uncertain. The V gene's germline CDR1 is SNHLY and CDR2 FYNNEI. This CDR3 contains 12 residues. V lost 4 bases and J 7 bases, leaving 10 bases between the germline ends. The CDR3 protein is CASSVGSYEAFF. As DNA, the CDR3 is TGTGCCAGCAGTGTTGGGAGCTATGAAGCTTTCTTT.

This clone was observed once. The rearrangement uses TRBV20-1 and TRBJ2-7; no firm D call. The CDR3 totals 10 residues. Trimming cost V 3 bases and J 6 bases, with 6 bases left between them. CDR1 is DFQATT and CDR2 is SNEGSKA in the germline V gene (reference sequence). CDR3 protein: CSASYGEQYF. The CDR3 bases are TGCAGTGCTAGTTACGGCGAGCAGTACTTC.

This chain links TRBV6-5 with TRBJ1-1, with D uncertain. The CDR3 consists of 12 residues. Trimming pared 10 bases from V and 1 base from J, leaving 10 bases between. The germline gives CDR1 MNHEY, CDR2 SVGAGI. The CDR3 bases are TGTGCCACCGCCAGAGGGAACACTGAAGCTTTCTTT. Protein sequence: CATARGNTEAFF.

J is TRBJ2-5 and V is TRBV15; D not resolved. This CDR3 is 15 amino acids long. Trimming took 4 bases from V and 5 from J, leaving 17 bases between them. The V gene's germline CDR1 is LNHNV and CDR2 YYDKDF (reference sequence). CDR3 sequence (DNA): TGTGCCACCAGCAAAGACCCCATCGCCCGGGAGACCCAGTACTTC. Translation gives CATSKDPIARETQYF.

In this sample, this clone turned up once. The chain has TRBV4-3 and TRBJ2-3, with a tentative D call TRBD1 (7 bases). The V end was cut by 1 base, the J end by 3 bases, with 14 bases between. Germline CDR1 LGHNA, CDR2 YSLEER. This CDR3 comprises 16 residues. Here the CDR3 DNA reads TGCGCCAGCAGCCAAGTGTGGAGGGGGCTGACAGATACGCAGTATTTT. This sequence encodes CASSQVWRGLTDTQYF.

The chain has TRBV7-2 and TRBJ2-5, with D possibly TRBD1 on 6 matching bases. This CDR3 region has 13 residues. Deletions cut 5 bases from V and 4 bases from J, with 11 bases between. Per germline, CDR1 SGHTA and CDR2 FQGNSA. This CDR3 reads CASSESRGETQYF. Written as DNA, the CDR3 is TGTGCCAGCAGCGAAAGCAGGGGAGAGACCCAGTACTTC.